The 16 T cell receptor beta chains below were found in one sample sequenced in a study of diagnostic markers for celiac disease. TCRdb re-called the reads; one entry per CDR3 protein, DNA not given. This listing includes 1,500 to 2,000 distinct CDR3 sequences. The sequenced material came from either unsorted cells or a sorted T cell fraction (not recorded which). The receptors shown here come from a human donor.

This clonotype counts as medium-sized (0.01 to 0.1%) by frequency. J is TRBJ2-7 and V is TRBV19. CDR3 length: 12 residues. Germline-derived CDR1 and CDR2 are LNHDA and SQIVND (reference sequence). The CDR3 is CASSTQPTEQYF.

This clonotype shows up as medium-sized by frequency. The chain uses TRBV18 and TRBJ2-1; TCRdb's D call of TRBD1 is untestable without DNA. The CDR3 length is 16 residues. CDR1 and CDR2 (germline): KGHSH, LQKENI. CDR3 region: CASSLGASPSYNEQFF. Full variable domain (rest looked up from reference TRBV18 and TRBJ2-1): NAGVMQNPRHLVRRRGQEARLRCSPMKGHSHVYWYRQLPEEGLKFMVYLQKENIIDESGMPKERFSAEFPKEGPSILRIQQVVRGDSAAYFCASSLGASPSYNEQFFGPGTRLTVL.

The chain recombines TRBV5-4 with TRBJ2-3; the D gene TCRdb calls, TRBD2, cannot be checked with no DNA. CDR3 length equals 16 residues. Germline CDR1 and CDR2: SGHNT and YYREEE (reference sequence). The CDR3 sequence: CASSLRAGGRADTQYF. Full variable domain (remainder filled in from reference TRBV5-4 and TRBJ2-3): ETGVTQSPTHLIKTRGQQVTLRCSSQSGHNTVSWYQQALGQGPQFIFQYYREEENGRGNFPPRFSGLQFPNYSSELNVNALELDDSALYLCASSLRAGGRADTQYFGPGTRLTVL.

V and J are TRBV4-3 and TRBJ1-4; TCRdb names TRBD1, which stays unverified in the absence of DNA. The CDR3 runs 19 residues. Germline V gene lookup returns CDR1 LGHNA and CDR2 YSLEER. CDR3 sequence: CASSQEFLRPGDANEKLFF.

The CDR3 region is CSVEERDYEQYF. The rearrangement uses TRBV29-1 and TRBJ2-7. CDR1 SQVTM and CDR2 ANQGSEA come from the germline V gene. This CDR3 contains 12 residues.

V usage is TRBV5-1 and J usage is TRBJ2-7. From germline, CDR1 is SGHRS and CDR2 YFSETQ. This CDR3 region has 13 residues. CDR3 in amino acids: CASSLGRTYEQYF.

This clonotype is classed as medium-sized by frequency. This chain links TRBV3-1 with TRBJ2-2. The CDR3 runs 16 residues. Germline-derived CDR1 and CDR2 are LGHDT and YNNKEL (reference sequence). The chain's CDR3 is CASSQALGLGTGELFF. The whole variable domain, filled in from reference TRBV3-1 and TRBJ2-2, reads DTAVSQTPKYLVTQMGNDKSIKCEQNLGHDTMYWYKQDSKKFLKIMFSYNNKELIINETVPNRFSPKSPDKAHLNLHINSLELGDSAVYFCASSQALGLGTGELFFGEGSRLTVL.

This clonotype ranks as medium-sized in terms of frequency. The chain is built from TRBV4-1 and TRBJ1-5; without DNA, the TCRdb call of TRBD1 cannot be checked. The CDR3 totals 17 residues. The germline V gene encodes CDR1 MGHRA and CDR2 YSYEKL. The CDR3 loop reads CASSQPRTGGHNQPQHF.

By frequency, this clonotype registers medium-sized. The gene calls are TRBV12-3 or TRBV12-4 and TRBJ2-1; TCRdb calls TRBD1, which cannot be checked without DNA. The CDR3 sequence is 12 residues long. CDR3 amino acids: CASGTAPDEQFF.

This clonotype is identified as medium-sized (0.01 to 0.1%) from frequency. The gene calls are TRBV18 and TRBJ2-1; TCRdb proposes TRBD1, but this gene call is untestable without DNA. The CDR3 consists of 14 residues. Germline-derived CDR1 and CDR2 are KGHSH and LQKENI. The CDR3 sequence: CASSPPAGNNEQFF. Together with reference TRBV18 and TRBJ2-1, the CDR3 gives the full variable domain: NAGVMQNPRHLVRRRGQEARLRCSPMKGHSHVYWYRQLPEEGLKFMVYLQKENIIDESGMPKERFSAEFPKEGPSILRIQQVVRGDSAAYFCASSPPAGNNEQFFGPGTRLTVL.

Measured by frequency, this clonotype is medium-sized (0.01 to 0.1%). CDR3 residues: CASSWKGGEQYF. This rearrangement joins TRBV27 to TRBJ2-7; the D call from TCRdb, TRBD1, cannot be confirmed without DNA. Germline values: CDR1 MNHEY, CDR2 SMNVEV (reference sequence). The CDR3 covers 12 residues.

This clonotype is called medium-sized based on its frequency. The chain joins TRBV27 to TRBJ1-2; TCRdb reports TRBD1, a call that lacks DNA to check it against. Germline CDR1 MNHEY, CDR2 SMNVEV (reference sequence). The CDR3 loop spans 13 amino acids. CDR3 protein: CASSLAIGGGYTF.

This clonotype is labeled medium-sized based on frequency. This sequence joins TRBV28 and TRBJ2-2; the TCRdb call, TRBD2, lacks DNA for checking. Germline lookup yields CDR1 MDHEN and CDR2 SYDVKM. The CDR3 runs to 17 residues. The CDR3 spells CASSLPPGRVVTGELFF.

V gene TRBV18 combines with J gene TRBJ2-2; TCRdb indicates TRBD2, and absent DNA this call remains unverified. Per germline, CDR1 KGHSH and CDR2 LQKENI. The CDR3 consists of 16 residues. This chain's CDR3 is CASSQYTSDSPGELFF.

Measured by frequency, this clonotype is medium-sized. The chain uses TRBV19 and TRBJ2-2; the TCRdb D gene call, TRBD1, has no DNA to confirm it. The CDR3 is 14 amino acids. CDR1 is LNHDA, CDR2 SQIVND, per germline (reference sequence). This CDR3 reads CASKETGSTGELFF.

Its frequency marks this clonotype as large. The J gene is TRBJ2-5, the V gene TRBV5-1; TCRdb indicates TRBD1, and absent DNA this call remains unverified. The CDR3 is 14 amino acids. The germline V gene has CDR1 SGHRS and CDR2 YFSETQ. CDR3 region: CASSPGYIQETQYF.